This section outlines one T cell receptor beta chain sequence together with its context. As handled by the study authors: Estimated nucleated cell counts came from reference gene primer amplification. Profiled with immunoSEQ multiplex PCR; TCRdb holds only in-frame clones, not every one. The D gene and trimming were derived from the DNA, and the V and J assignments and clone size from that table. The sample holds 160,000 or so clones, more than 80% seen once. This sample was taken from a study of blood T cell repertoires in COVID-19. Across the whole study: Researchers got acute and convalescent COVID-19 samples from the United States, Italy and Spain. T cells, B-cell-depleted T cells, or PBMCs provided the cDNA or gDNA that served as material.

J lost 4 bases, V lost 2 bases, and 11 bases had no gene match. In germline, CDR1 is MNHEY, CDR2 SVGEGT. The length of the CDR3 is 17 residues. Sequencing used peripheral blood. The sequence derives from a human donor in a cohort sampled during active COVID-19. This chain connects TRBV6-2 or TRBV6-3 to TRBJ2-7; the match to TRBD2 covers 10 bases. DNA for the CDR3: TGTGCCAGCAGTTACCCGCAACTAGCGGGGACCCTATACGAGCAGTACTTC. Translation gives CASSYPQLAGTLYEQYF.